Listed here are 4 T cell receptor beta chains from one sample, sequenced in a study of blood T cell repertoires in COVID-19. TCRdb's table, derived via immunoSEQ multiplex PCR, lists solely in-frame clones and lacks some. This sample yields over 200,000 clones, of which 88% are seen a single time; under 4.5% belongs to the top ten. The source material was PBMCs or T cells enriched from blood (not recorded which). These receptors were collected from a woman in her twenties or thirties who had been exposed to COVID-19.

The rearrangement links TRBV12-3 or TRBV12-4 to TRBJ2-7; tentatively, D is TRBD1 (6 bases). The CDR3 contains 13 residues. Trimming left V 6 bases short and J 4 bases short, with 13 bases between. The CDR3 loop reads CASRYREQYEQYF. CDR3 nucleotides: TGTGCCAGCAGGTACAGGGAACAATACGAGCAGTACTTC.

This clone was recorded a few times. The gene calls are TRBV6-4 and TRBJ2-1, with 10 bases aligning to TRBD2. From germline, CDR1 is MRHNA and CDR2 SNTAGT. This CDR3 spans 15 amino acids. The J segment lost 6 bases and the V segment lost 3 bases, leaving 5 bases of the junction unmatched. The CDR3 loop is CASSEASGSLNEQFF. In DNA form, the CDR3 reads TGTGCCAGCAGTGAGGCTAGCGGGAGCCTCAATGAGCAGTTCTTC.

The chain joins TRBV3-1 (or the pseudogene TRBV3-2) to TRBJ1-2; 9 nucleotides align to TRBD1. V was pared by 8 bases and J by 8 bases, with 12 bases of the junction left unmatched. The germline V gene encodes CDR1 LGHDT and CDR2 YNNKEL (reference sequence). This CDR3 comprises 14 residues. The CDR3 loop reads CASSSGTGSVGYTF. The CDR3 bases are TGTGCCAGCTCCTCCGGGACAGGGAGTGTAGGCTACACCTTC.

J is TRBJ1-6 and V is TRBV7-8, with TRBD1 matching 8 bases. This CDR3 has 15 amino acids. Per the germline V gene, CDR1 is SGHVS and CDR2 is FQNEAQ. Trimming took 0 bases from V and 14 from J; bases not matched to a gene: 9. CDR3 region: CASSLASRGLGALHF. Here the CDR3 DNA reads TGTGCCAGCAGCTTAGCATCCAGGGGGCTGGGGGCCCTCCACTTT. The whole variable domain, remainder taken from reference TRBV7-8 and TRBJ1-6, is GAGVSQSPRYKVAKRGQDVALRCDPISGHVSLFWYQQALGQGPEFLTYFQNEAQLDKSGLPSDRFFAERPEGSVSTLKIQRTQQEDSAVYLCASSLASRGLGALHFGNGTRLTVT.